The 11 T cell receptor beta chains below all came from one sample that was sequenced in a study of blood T cells in healthy people across ages. It was with a sample-barcoded 5' primer and a J-beta primer mix that a second PCR of about 6 to 12 cycles was run. TCRdb called the 5' RACE reads again in MiXCR, with one record for every CDR3 protein. The table includes roughly 900,000 distinct CDR3 sequences, 40% to 60% detected once. Sequenced: blood. All receptors come from a young man in good health.

This clonotype has only a few counts. The chain employs TRBV20-1 and TRBJ1-2; D possibly corresponds to TRBD1 (6 bases). V gave up 2 bases and J gave up 2 bases, with 21 bases separating them. Germline assignment: CDR1 DFQATT and CDR2 SNEGSKA (reference sequence). The CDR3 loop spans 17 amino acids. CDR3 amino acids: CSARPNQGWGGNYGYTF. The CDR3 nucleotides are TGCAGTGCTAGACCAAACCAGGGGTGGGGGGGGAACTATGGCTACACCTTC.

The CDR3 DNA is TGTGCCAGCAGCTTAGCGCGGGGGACAGGGGGCACAGATACGCAGTATTTT. Protein sequence: CASSLARGTGGTDTQYF. This chain connects TRBV7-2 to TRBJ2-3; 10 bases align to TRBD1. V lost 0 bases, J lost 1 base, and 4 bases stayed unmatched. CDR1 is SGHTA, CDR2 FQGNSA, per germline. This CDR3 has 17 residues.

The chain uses TRBV12-3 or TRBV12-4 and TRBJ1-5; a weak D match, TRBD1 (5 bases). The CDR3 contains 14 residues. Trimming took 4 bases from V and 2 from J, leaving 9 bases between them. The CDR3 DNA reads as TGTGCCAGCAGTTCCGAAGGGGGCAATCAGCCCCAGCATTTT. Translated: CASSSEGGNQPQHF.

This chain joins TRBV5-6 and TRBJ2-3; D perhaps matches TRBD1 (6 bases). This CDR3 has 15 residues. The germline CDR1 and CDR2 sequences are SGHDT and YYEEEE. The V and J ends lost 6 bases and 2 bases respectively, with 16 bases between them. CDR3 loop: CASTKGVVNTDTQYF. The CDR3 DNA reads as TGTGCCAGCACTAAGGGGGTAGTGAACACAGATACGCAGTATTTT. Full variable domain (rest looked up from reference TRBV5-6 and TRBJ2-3): DAGVTQSPTHLIKTRGQQVTLRCSPKSGHDTVSWYQQALGQGPQFIFQYYEEEERQRGNFPDRFSGHQFPNYSSELNVNALLLGDSALYLCASTKGVVNTDTQYFGPGTRLTVL.

Turning to this clonotype: The junction differs from germline at one of its ends, possibly a read error. The chain links TRBV30 to TRBJ2-3, with D perhaps TRBD1 or TRBD2 (5 bases each). CDR1 and CDR2 from the germline V gene are GTSNPN and SVGIG (reference sequence). This CDR3 contains 13 residues. The CDR3 bases are TGTGCCTGGAAATTACCTAGCACAGGTACGCAGTATTTT. It translates to CAWKLPSTGTQYF.

J is TRBJ1-2 and V is TRBV6-2 or TRBV6-3, with a possible D match to TRBD1 (5 bases). This CDR3 region has 14 residues. V lost 6 bases and J 3 bases, leaving 14 bases between the germline ends. Germline V lookup: CDR1 MNHEY, CDR2 SVGEGT. CDR3 nucleotides: TGTGCCAGCAGCCGATCAGGGCTTGACTATGGCTACACCTTC. Its protein is CASSRSGLDYGYTF.

The chain couples TRBV7-9 to TRBJ2-3; TRBD2 matches at 14 bases. Germline-derived CDR1 and CDR2 are SEHNR and FQNEAQ (reference sequence). CDR3 length: 17 amino acids. J gave up 3 bases and V 5 bases, and 7 bases lay outside the gene matches. CDR3 sequence: CASSAGLAGERTDTQYF. CDR3 bases: TGTGCCAGCAGCGCGGGACTAGCGGGGGAGCGAACAGATACGCAGTATTTT.

A word on this clonotype: One end of the junction is discordant with germline, which a read error may explain. The chain is built from TRBV5-5 and TRBJ1-4; 9 bases align to TRBD1. The germline V gene encodes CDR1 SGHKS and CDR2 YYEKEE (reference sequence). The CDR3 runs to 15 residues. The CDR3 region is CASSLAGQGNEKLFF. The CDR3 region has the DNA TGTGCCAGTAGCTTGGCGGGACAGGGAAATGAAAAACTGTTTTTT.

The chain joins TRBV7-2 to TRBJ2-2, with TRBD2 matching over 12 bases. Unmatched junction bases numbered 2, after V lost 5 bases and J lost 4 bases. Germline V gives CDR1 SGHTA, CDR2 FQGNSA. There are 15 residues in the CDR3. Here the CDR3 reads CASSTSGGITGELFF. As DNA, the CDR3 is TGTGCCAGCAGCACTAGCGGGGGGATCACCGGGGAGCTGTTTTTT.

The chain has TRBV20-1 and TRBJ1-1; 10 bases are shared with TRBD1. This CDR3 region has 16 residues. CDR1 is DFQATT, CDR2 SNEGSKA, per germline (reference sequence). The junction had 7 bases not matched to a gene; V was cut back by 3 bases and J by 0 bases. CDR3 loop: CSASRTGGGMNTEAFF. CDR3 in DNA: TGCAGTGCTAGTCGGACAGGGGGAGGAATGAACACTGAAGCTTTCTTT.

This clonotype was counted many times. The chain joins TRBV5-1 to TRBJ2-4, with 7 bases fitting TRBD1. The germline V gene encodes CDR1 SGHRS and CDR2 YFSETQ. The CDR3 sequence is 15 residues long. Germline trimming cut 7 bases from V and 1 base from J; bases unmatched to any gene: 8. The CDR3 sequence: CASHDRADAKNIQYF. The DNA for the CDR3 is TGCGCCAGCCACGACAGGGCCGACGCCAAAAACATTCAGTACTTC.